This T cell receptor beta chain comes out of a study of cytomegalovirus exposure and HLA in healthy donors (dated 2017 in TCRdb). About the investigation overall: According to an earlier analysis of 550 to 700 of the donors, about 170 million T cells yielded 95 million to 140 million unique TCR beta sequences and around 280 Gb of sequence data. Donor age, sex, ethnicity and CMV serostatus were compiled alongside the repertoire data. To predict cytomegalovirus infection status, the study brought together high-throughput TCR immunosequencing, statistical association of individual TCRs with disease status, and machine learning. Of the 300 to 450 genotyped donors, approximately 81% were placed in the genetic ancestry cluster associated with self-reported Caucasian donors. A separate validation cohort of over 95 different subjects was used in addition to the 666-subject first cohort. An early release covering over 500 HLA-typed donors comprised about 320 gigabases of sequencing data and tens of millions of unique TCR sequences. To study patterns of TCR occurrence, a later analysis re-analyzed previously published TCR beta repertoires from 500 to 850 donors and added high-resolution HLA genotyping. Class I and class II HLA loci were covered by the typing at four-digit resolution. The T cell repertoires of 670 or so subjects were profiled by immunosequencing and related to cytomegalovirus serostatus. A handful of DR-DQ haplotypes were treated as single units for association and clustering because of strong linkage in the cohort. The study aimed to test whether signatures of past pathogen exposure could be identified by cataloging public T cell receptors. Every discovery cohort repertoire had been produced on one sequencing platform. Genome-wide SNP genotypes for about three fifths of the roughly 700 donors were used in a later genetic analysis, which treated that subset as a discovery cohort. An earlier analysis of about 620 of the donors applied high-throughput TCR beta sequencing to assess whether each TCR beta V gene segment acted as functional or pseudogenic. In the later analysis, no new phenotypic data were used to find candidate immune exposures; instead, reliance was placed on TCR beta sequences and their occurrence across donors. The number of typed donors differed by locus: roughly 620-640 for A, B, C, DRB1 and DQB1; 522 for DQA1; 606 for DPA1; and about 470 for DPB1. On average, around 200,000 unique TCR beta nucleotide sequences were sequenced per donor among a few hundred genotyped donors of the cohort, with approximately 18% of those sequences being non-productive. Overall results and qualifications from the work: A later analysis found that TCR association rates varied across HLA loci, with DRB1 alleles showing the most associated TCRs and HLA-C alleles the fewest. According to the authors, the approach could potentially be generalized to other disease states and immunological phenotypes. Roughly 17 rarely observed V segments, including chromosome 9 orphons, were excluded from the earlier analysis of approximately 500 of the donors because counts were too low. Broadly in line with IMGT annotations, most TCR beta V segments showed up in productive rearrangements about 90% or about 30% of the time in an earlier analysis of around 550 of the donors. The sequencing pipeline was judged likely to have produced a cluster of highly shared sequence variants as a technical artifact. Most TCR sequences were observed very rarely across donors, whereas some public TCRs were present in many individuals. A further reported finding was that TCR beta sequences accurately predicted the HLA-A and HLA-B alleles for most subjects in the first cohort. Three of the identified cytomegalovirus-associated TCR beta chains were confirmed in vitro to be specific for cytomegalovirus antigens. This cohort had only TCR beta chains sequenced, and the lack of alpha or paired-chain data limited which features could be detected. Linkage disequilibrium might explain the correlated functional status among segregating V segments, but an unknown experimental factor could not be excluded. The only immune exposure information available for the cohort was CMV serostatus. In a later analysis, most CMV-associated TCR beta chains were found to appear HLA-restricted, with HLA associations seemingly driven largely by CMV exposure. HLA typing was unavailable for some donors at each locus, so association tests used only the typed subset. The presence/absence analyses assumed that sequencing depth was roughly uniform across donors, and that assumption may not be true. The classifier was reported to diagnose cytomegalovirus status with high specificity and sensitivity in both the original and validation cohorts. In the study, 164 TCR beta chains were listed as associated with cytomegalovirus. In a later analysis, HLA-associated TCR beta chains were found to be more clonally expanded and to have lower generation probabilities than equally common non-associated chains. Several of the top co-occurrence clusters appeared to be linked to parvovirus B19, influenza, CMV and Epstein-Barr virus, according to a later analysis. A later genetic analysis reported fewer N-insertions in productive TCRs among donors in an Asian-associated ancestry cluster than the approximately 670-donor mean. V-gene and J-gene trimming of TCR beta chains was associated with a missense DCLRE1C variant in a later genetic analysis, and the association was replicated in an independent cohort. Assigning TCR associations to individual alleles was difficult when HLA alleles, especially DR and DQ, strongly co-occurred. At a false discovery rate of 0.05, a later analysis linked about 17,000 TCR beta sequences to specific HLA alleles.

Details on this clone: There is no known antigen for this receptor. No base qualities exist here, and no much larger clone lies one base off it.

The library was built by means of the immunoSEQ multiplex PCR assay. The multiplex PCR relied on a mix of 60 forward primers for TCR Vbeta segments and 13 reverse primers for TCR Jbeta segments. Amplification of the CDR3 region of rearranged TCR beta genes was performed with a multiplex PCR assay on genomic DNA. On the Illumina HiSeq System, the amplified TCR beta libraries were sequenced as 87-base-pair reads. Processing in the source paper ran as follows. Across the 670 or so repertoires, a later analysis counted 60 million to 90 million unique TCR beta chains, some 11 million of which were shared by at least two donors. A nearest-neighbor algorithm error-corrected the raw reads and collapsed the reads into unique sequences, merging closely related sequences to remove PCR and sequencing errors. CDR3 sequences were aligned to IMGT reference sequences to assign V, D and J gene segments. Each retained sequence needed at least a six-nucleotide match to both a V gene segment and a J gene segment. A rearrangement was called productive if the CDR3 had no stop codons and remained in frame with V and J, and every other rearrangement was called non-productive. Following IMGT convention, CDR3 was defined as the stretch from the second conserved V-encoded cysteine up to the conserved J-encoded phenylalanine. The earlier analysis of fewer than 750 of the donors excluded sequences that lacked an unambiguous match to a single V gene segment. An earlier analysis of fewer than 750 of the donors called V segments functional above 56.7% productive rearrangements and segregating when the between-donor standard deviation exceeded 5%. A statistical classification framework was developed to diagnose cytomegalovirus status using the catalog of TCR beta chain sequences. In a later analysis, V and J genes were assigned by comparing TCR nucleotide sequences against IMGT/GENE-DB human TR gene sequences. A later analysis assigned CDR3 sequences and most-parsimonious VDJ recombination scenarios with the TCRdist pipeline. In a later analysis, each TCR beta chain was defined by its CDR3 amino acid sequence together with its V-gene family, and reads without a unique V-gene family were excluded. In a later analysis, nearly 600 highly shared, low-generation-probability nucleotide sequences were removed to address suspected cross-contamination and a sequencing artifact. In a later analysis, a clonal expansion index was calculated for each public chain from normalized within-repertoire ranks of inferred template counts. A later analysis computed generation probabilities with a VDJ recombination model fitted to out-of-frame rearrangements, and checked the results against IGoR. A later analysis scored TCR-TCR, TCR-HLA and TCR-CMV co-occurrence with hypergeometric tests, applying a repertoire-size bias correction to TCR pairs. In a later analysis, false discovery rates were estimated by permuting HLA or CMV assignments 20 times. In a later analysis, co-occurring TCRs were grouped with DBSCAN, and TCRdist sequence similarity was added when clustering was performed within HLA-allele-positive subsets. Co-occurrence clustering excluded repertoires with fewer than 30,000 or more than 120,000 public chains, plus five with anomalous nucleotide sharing. TCRdb took over this immuneACCESS table, retaining in-frame rearrangements with V and J assigned. Such tables are incomplete; in checked studies, under half of the missing clones stem from an unresolved V gene, and the remainder is unexplained. That table supplies the V and J calls and clone size; D and trimming were determined from the DNA. The sample table holds about 190,000 clones, of which around four fifths were seen once. The biggest ten clones account for roughly 2.6% of the sample.

In total, more than 500 healthy bone marrow donors made up the cohort. Cohort members were all nominally healthy when sampled, although unrecorded immune exposures were likely present. The donor tested CMV seropositive and was one of the 289 seropositive cohort members. A peripheral blood sample was provided by each donor, and peripheral blood mononuclear cells were used for TCR beta sequencing. The Qiagen DNeasy Blood Extraction Kit was used to extract genomic DNA from the blood cell samples. The sample taken for sequencing was PBMCs. The receptor's source is a woman in her fifties or sixties in good health and CMV-seropositive.

The DNA is as follows: TGTGCCAGCAGCCTACCGGACAGTTACGGGGAGAAACTGTTTTTT. It is translated as CASSLPDSYGEKLFF. The V and J genes are TRBV7-2 and TRBJ1-4, and possibly TRBD1, on 6 matching bases. Between the V and J ends, shortened by 5 bases and 11 bases respectively, the junction contains 21 bases. CDR1 SGHTA and CDR2 FQGNSA are derived from the germline V gene. From cysteine to phenylalanine, the CDR3 is 15 amino acids long. The DNA shown is the 45-base CDR3, in frame from base 1.